The source of this T cell receptor beta chain is a study of blood T cell repertoires in COVID-19. V was pared by 6 bases and J by 0 bases, with 18 bases between. CDR3 length: 16 residues. Germline-derived CDR1 and CDR2 are MDHEN and SYDVKM. Only in-frame clones appear in the TCRdb table, and some are missing; sequencing was by immunoSEQ multiplex PCR. The sample carries fewer than 150,000 clones, around 80% recorded once. This sequence was found in a man aged 55 to 70 who had recovered from COVID-19. This sequence joins TRBV28 and TRBJ2-7; D perhaps matches TRBD1 (7 bases). The sequenced sample consisted of peripheral blood. CDR3 nucleotide sequence: TGTGCCAGCAGGGGACCTGGAGGGGGCATCTCCTACGAGCAGTACTTC. This translates into CASRGPGGGISYEQYF.